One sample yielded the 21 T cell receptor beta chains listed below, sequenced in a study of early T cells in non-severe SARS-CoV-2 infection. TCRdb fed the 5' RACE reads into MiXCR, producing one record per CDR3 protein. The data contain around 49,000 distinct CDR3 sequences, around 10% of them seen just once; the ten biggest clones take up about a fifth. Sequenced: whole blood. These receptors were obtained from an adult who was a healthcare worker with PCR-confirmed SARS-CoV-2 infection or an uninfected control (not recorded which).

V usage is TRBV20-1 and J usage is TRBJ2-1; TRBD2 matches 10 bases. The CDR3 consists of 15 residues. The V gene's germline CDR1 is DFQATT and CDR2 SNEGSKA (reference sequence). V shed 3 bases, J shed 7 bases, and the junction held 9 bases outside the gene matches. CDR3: CSARQREGSGNEQFF. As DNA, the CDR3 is TGCAGTGCTAGGCAGCGGGAGGGCTCGGGGAATGAGCAGTTCTTC.

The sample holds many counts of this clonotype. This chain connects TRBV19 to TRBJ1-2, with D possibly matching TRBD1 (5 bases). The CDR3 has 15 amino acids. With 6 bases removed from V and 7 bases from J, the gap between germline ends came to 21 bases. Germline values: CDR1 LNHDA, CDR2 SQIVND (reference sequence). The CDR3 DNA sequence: TGTGCCAGTAGAGCTCGGCGGGGGGATTTCGGTGGCTACACCTTC. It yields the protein CASRARRGDFGGYTF.

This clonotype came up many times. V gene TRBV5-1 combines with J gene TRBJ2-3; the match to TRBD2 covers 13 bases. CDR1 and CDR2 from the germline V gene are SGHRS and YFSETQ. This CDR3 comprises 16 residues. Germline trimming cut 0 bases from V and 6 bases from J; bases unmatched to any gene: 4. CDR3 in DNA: TGCGCCAGCAGCTTGGGACTAGCGGGAGGAAAGGATACGCAGTATTTT. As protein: CASSLGLAGGKDTQYF.

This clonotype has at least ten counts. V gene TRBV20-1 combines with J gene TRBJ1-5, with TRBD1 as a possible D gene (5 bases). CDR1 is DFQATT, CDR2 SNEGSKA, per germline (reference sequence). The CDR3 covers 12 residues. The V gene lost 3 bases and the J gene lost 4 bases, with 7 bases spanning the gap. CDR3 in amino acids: CSASGGNQPQHF. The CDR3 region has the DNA TGCAGTGCTAGCGGGGGTAATCAGCCCCAGCATTTT.

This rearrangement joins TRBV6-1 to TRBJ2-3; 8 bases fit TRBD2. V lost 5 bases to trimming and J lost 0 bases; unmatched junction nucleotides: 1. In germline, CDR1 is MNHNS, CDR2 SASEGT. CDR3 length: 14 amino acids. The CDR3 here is CASSTSGSTDTQYF. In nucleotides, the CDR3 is TGTGCCAGCAGTACTAGCGGAAGCACAGATACGCAGTATTTT.

The CDR3 nucleotides are TGCGCCAGCAGGAAAGAAGCGGGAGTAGACACCGGGGAGCTGTTTTTT. Protein: CASRKEAGVDTGELFF. The chain links TRBV5-1 to TRBJ2-2, with 8 nucleotides matching TRBD2. CDR1 and CDR2 (germline): SGHRS, YFSETQ. The CDR3 sequence is 16 residues long. V was pared by 5 bases and J by 3 bases, with 9 bases of the junction left unmatched.

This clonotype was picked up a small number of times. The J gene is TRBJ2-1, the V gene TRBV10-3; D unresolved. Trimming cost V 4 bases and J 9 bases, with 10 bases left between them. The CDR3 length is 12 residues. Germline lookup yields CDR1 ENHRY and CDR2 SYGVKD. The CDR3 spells CAISGGGGEQFF. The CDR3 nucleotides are TGTGCCATCAGTGGGGGTGGTGGTGAGCAGTTCTTC.

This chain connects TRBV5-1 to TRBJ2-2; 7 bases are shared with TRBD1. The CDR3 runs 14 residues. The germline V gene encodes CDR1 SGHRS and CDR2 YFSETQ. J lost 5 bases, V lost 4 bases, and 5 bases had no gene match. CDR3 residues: CASSSTGATGELFF. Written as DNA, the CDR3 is TGCGCCAGCAGCAGCACAGGGGCAACCGGGGAGCTGTTTTTT.

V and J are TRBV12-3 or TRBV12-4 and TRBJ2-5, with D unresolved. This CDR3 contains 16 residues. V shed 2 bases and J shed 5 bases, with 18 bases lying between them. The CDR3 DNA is TGTGCCAGCAGTTTAACCGCGGCCTTTTGGGCGGAGACCCAGTACTTC. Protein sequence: CASSLTAAFWAETQYF.

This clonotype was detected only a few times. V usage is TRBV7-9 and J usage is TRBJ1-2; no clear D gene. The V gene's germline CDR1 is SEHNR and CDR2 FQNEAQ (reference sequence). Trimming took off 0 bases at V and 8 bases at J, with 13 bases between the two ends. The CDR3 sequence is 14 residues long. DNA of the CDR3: TGTGCCAGCAGCTTAGCGTCGGAAGCGCGCGGCTACACCTTC. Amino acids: CASSLASEARGYTF. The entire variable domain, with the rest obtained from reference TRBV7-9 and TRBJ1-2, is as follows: DTGVSQNPRHKITKRGQNVTFRCDPISEHNRLYWYRQTLGQGPEFLTYFQNEAQLEKSRLLSDRFSAERPKGSFSTLEIQRTEQGDSAMYLCASSLASEARGYTFGSGTRLTVV.

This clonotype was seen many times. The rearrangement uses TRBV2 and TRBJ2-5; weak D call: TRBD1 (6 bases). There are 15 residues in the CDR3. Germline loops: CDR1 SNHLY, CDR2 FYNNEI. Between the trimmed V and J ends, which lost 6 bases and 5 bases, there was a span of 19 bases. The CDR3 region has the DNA TGTGCCAGCAGCCTCCCACAGGGTGTAGCCGAGACCCAGTACTTC. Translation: CASSLPQGVAETQYF.

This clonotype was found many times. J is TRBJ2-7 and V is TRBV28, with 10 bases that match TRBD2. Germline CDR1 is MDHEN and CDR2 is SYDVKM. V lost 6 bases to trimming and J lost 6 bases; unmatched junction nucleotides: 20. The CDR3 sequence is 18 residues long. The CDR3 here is CASSLTSGRSSGRFEQYF. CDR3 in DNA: TGTGCCAGCAGCCTCACTTCGGGGCGTTCTAGCGGGAGATTCGAGCAGTACTTC. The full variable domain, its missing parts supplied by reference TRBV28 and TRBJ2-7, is DVKVTQSSRYLVKRTGEKVFLECVQDMDHENMFWYRQDPGLGLRLIYFSYDVKMKEKGDIPEGYSVSREKKERFSLILESASTNQTSMYLCASSLTSGRSSGRFEQYFGPGTRLTVT.

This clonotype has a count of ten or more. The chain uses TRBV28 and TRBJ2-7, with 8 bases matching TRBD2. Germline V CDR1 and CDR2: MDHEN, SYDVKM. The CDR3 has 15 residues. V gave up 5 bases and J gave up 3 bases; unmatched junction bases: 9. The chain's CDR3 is CASSPRVSGIYEQYF. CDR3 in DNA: TGTGCCAGCAGTCCCCGGGTTAGCGGGATCTACGAGCAGTACTTC. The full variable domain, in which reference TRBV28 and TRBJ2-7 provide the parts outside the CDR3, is DVKVTQSSRYLVKRTGEKVFLECVQDMDHENMFWYRQDPGLGLRLIYFSYDVKMKEKGDIPEGYSVSREKKERFSLILESASTNQTSMYLCASSPRVSGIYEQYFGPGTRLTVT.

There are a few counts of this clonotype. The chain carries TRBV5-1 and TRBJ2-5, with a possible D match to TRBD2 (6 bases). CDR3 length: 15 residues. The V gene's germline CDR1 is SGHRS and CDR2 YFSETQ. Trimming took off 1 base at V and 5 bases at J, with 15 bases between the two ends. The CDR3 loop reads CASSLQGMEGETQYF. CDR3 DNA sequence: TGCGCCAGCAGCTTGCAGGGAATGGAGGGGGAGACCCAGTACTTC. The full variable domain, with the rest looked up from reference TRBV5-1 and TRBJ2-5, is KAGVTQTPRYLIKTRGQQVTLSCSPISGHRSVSWYQQTPGQGLQFLFEYFSETQRNKGNFPGRFSGRQFSNSRSEMNVSTLELGDSALYLCASSLQGMEGETQYFGPGTRLLVL.

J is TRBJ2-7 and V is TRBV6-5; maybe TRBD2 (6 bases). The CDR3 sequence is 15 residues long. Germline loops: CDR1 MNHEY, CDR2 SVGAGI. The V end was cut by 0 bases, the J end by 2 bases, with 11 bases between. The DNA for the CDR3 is TGTGCCAGCAGTTACTCCTTCGGGAGTACCTACGAGCAGTACTTC. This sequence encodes CASSYSFGSTYEQYF.

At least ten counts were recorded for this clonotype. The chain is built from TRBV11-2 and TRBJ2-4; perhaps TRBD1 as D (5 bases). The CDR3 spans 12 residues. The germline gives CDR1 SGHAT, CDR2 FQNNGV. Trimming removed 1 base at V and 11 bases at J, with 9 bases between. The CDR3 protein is CASSLVDTLQYF. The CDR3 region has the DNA TGTGCCAGCAGCTTAGTGGACACTCTTCAGTACTTC.

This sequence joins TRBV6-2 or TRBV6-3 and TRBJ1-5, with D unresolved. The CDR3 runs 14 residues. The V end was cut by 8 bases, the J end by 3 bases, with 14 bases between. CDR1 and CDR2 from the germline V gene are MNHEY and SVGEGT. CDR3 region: CASGLRHYNQPQHF. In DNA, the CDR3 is TGTGCCAGCGGCCTAAGACACTACAATCAGCCCCAGCATTTT.

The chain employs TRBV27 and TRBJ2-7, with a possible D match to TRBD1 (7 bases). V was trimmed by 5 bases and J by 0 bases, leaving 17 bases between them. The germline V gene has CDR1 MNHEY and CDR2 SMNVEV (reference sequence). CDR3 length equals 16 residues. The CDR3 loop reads CASSQGGRNLSYEQYF. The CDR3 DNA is TGTGCCAGCAGTCAGGGGGGCAGGAATCTCTCCTACGAGCAGTACTTC.

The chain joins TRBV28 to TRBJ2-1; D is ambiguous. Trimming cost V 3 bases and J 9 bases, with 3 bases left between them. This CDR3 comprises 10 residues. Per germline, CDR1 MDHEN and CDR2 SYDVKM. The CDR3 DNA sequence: TGTGCCAGCAGTTTCTCTGAGCAGTTCTTC. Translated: CASSFSEQFF. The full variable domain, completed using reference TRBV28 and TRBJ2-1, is DVKVTQSSRYLVKRTGEKVFLECVQDMDHENMFWYRQDPGLGLRLIYFSYDVKMKEKGDIPEGYSVSREKKERFSLILESASTNQTSMYLCASSFSEQFFGPGTRLTVL.

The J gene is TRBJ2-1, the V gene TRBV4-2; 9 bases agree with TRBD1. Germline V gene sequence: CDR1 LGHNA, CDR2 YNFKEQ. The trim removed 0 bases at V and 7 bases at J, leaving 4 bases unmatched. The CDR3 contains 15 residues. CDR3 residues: CASSQEGGQGNEQFF. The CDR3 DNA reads TGTGCCAGCAGCCAAGAGGGTGGACAGGGGAATGAGCAGTTCTTC.

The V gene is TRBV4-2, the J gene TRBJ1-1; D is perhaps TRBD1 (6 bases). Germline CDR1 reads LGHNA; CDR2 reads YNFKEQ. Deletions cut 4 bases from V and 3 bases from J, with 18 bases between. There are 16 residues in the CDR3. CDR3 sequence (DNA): TGTGCCAGCAGCCGAGATCAGGGGTTGGGAGACACTGAAGCTTTCTTT. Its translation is CASSRDQGLGDTEAFF.